Listed here are 14 T cell receptor beta chains from one sample, sequenced in a study of blood T cell repertoires in COVID-19. Sequencing was performed with immunoSEQ multiplex PCR; in TCRdb, only in-frame clones are kept and a portion is missing. The sample contains under 300,000 clones, around nine tenths of which appear only once. The sequenced sample consisted of peripheral blood. All receptors derive from a woman between 65 and 79 years old with COVID-19, enrolled during active disease.

The V gene is TRBV7-9, the J gene TRBJ2-7; 7 bases line up with TRBD1. The CDR3 loop spans 14 amino acids. Germline values: CDR1 SEHNR, CDR2 FQNEAQ (reference sequence). V shed 4 bases and J 3 bases; nucleotides not matched to a gene: 6. This CDR3 is CASSSPGDSYEQYF. The CDR3 DNA reads TGTGCCAGCAGCTCCCCCGGGGACAGCTACGAGCAGTACTTC.

The chain couples TRBV11-3 to TRBJ2-2, with TRBD1 identical over 7 bases. The CDR3 has 13 amino acids. Germline V gene data show CDR1 as SGHNT and CDR2 as YENEEA. The J segment lost 6 bases and the V segment lost 2 bases, leaving 0 bases of the junction unmatched. In DNA form, the CDR3 reads TGTGCCAGCAGCTTACAGGGGGCCGGGGAGCTGTTTTTT. Its translation: CASSLQGAGELFF. Using reference TRBV11-3 and TRBJ2-2 for the parts outside the CDR3, the full variable domain is EAGVVQSPRYKIIEKKQPVAFWCNPISGHNTLYWYLQNLGQGPELLIRYENEEAVDDSQLPKDRFSAERLKGVDSTLKIQPAELGDSAVYLCASSLQGAGELFFGEGSRLTVL.

This clone occurred once. This chain links TRBV29-1 with TRBJ1-1; TRBD1 matches 9 bases. The CDR3 is made up of 14 amino acids. In germline, CDR1 is SQVTM, CDR2 ANQGSEA. J was trimmed by 3 bases and V by 5 bases; bases with no gene match: 7. The CDR3 nucleotides are TGCAGCGTTAGAAAACAGGGGGCAGACACTGAAGCTTTCTTT. The encoded protein is CSVRKQGADTEAFF.

This chain connects TRBV2 to TRBJ1-2, with 11 positions matching TRBD1. This CDR3 spans 16 amino acids. Germline assignment: CDR1 SNHLY and CDR2 FYNNEI. V was pared by 2 bases and J by 4 bases, with 6 bases of the junction left unmatched. The CDR3 bases are TGTGCCAGCAGTGAATCCCGGACAGGGGGCTTCTATGGCTACACCTTC. Amino acids: CASSESRTGGFYGYTF.

V and J are TRBV6-6 and TRBJ2-7; maybe TRBD2 (5 bases). With 6 bases removed from V and 7 bases from J, the gap between germline ends came to 16 bases. CDR3 size: 13 residues. Germline V gene lookup returns CDR1 MNHNY and CDR2 SVGAGI (reference sequence). The CDR3: CASSRAYEGEQYF. In nucleotides, the CDR3 is TGTGCCAGCAGCCGGGCCTATGAGGGAGAGCAGTACTTC.

The chain combines TRBV18 with TRBJ2-3; D remains unclear. The germline V and J ends were trimmed by 3 bases and 2 bases, with 9 bases remaining between them. The CDR3 totals 14 residues. Germline CDR1 reads KGHSH; CDR2 reads LQKENI. The DNA of the CDR3 is TGTGCCAGCTCACCCACGGCGGACACAGATACGCAGTATTTT. Translated: CASSPTADTDTQYF.

The chain links TRBV19 to TRBJ2-2; 8 nucleotides line up with TRBD1. V was clipped by 5 bases and J by 6 bases; unmatched bases: 5. Per the germline V gene, CDR1 is LNHDA and CDR2 is SQIVND (reference sequence). The CDR3 loop spans 14 amino acids. The DNA for the CDR3 is TGTGCCAGTAGTTCTCAGGGGGCGGCCGGGGAGCTGTTTTTT. It specifies CASSSQGAAGELFF.

V usage is TRBV4-1 and J usage is TRBJ1-4; D perhaps matches TRBD1 (6 bases). The CDR3 consists of 15 residues. V dropped 4 bases and J dropped 7 bases, with 16 bases sitting between them. The V gene's germline CDR1 is MGHRA and CDR2 YSYEKL. The CDR3: CASSRIQGSLEKLFF. The CDR3 coding sequence is TGCGCCAGCAGCCGCATACAGGGTTCCCTTGAAAAACTGTTTTTT.

The chain combines TRBV2 with TRBJ2-1; 7 positions agree with TRBD1. The ends lost 3 bases at V and 9 bases at J; junction bases unmatched: 8. The CDR3 runs 14 residues. Germline V lookup: CDR1 SNHLY, CDR2 FYNNEI. The CDR3 DNA follows: TGTGCCAGCAGTGAGTACAGGGGAAGGGGTGAGCAGTTCTTC. This gives the protein CASSEYRGRGEQFF.

The chain carries TRBV15 and TRBJ1-6; D is undetermined. This CDR3 comprises 13 residues. Trimming removed 0 bases from V and 10 bases from J, with 7 bases in between. Germline assignment: CDR1 LNHNV and CDR2 YYDKDF (reference sequence). The CDR3 region is CATSRDEVSPLHF. CDR3 nucleotides: TGTGCCACCAGCAGAGATGAGGTCTCACCCCTCCACTTT. Full variable domain (missing parts from reference TRBV15 and TRBJ1-6): DAMVIQNPRYQVTQFGKPVTLSCSQTLNHNVMYWYQQKSSQAPKLLFHYYDKDFNNEADTPDNFQSRRPNTSFCFLDIRSPGLGDTAMYLCATSRDEVSPLHFGNGTRLTVT.

J is TRBJ1-2 and V is TRBV30; D may be TRBD1 (6 bases). This CDR3 has 12 residues. The V end was cut by 5 bases, the J end by 8 bases, with 15 bases between. Germline V gene lookup returns CDR1 GTSNPN and CDR2 SVGIG (reference sequence). CDR3 sequence reads: CAWSRDIRGYTF. CDR3 nucleotides: TGTGCCTGGTCTAGGGACATCCGGGGCTACACCTTC.

The V call is TRBV28, the J call TRBJ1-2; TRBD1 is a possible D gene (5 bases). The CDR3 has 18 amino acids. Between the trimmed V and J ends, which lost 5 bases and 4 bases, there was a span of 26 bases. Germline V gives CDR1 MDHEN, CDR2 SYDVKM. CDR3 loop: CASSLFPNDRPLTYGYTF. CDR3 DNA: TGTGCCAGCAGTCTATTTCCCAACGACAGACCCTTAACCTATGGCTACACCTTC.

The genes are TRBV3-1 (or the pseudogene TRBV3-2) and TRBJ2-3; 10 nucleotides agree with TRBD1. The CDR3 runs to 16 residues. The V segment lost 4 bases and the J segment 4 bases; nucleotides outside the gene matches: 8. The V gene's germline CDR1 is LGHDT and CDR2 YNNKEL (reference sequence). The chain's CDR3 is CASSPTGTGVADTQYF. The CDR3 DNA sequence: TGTGCCAGCAGCCCGACCGGGACAGGGGTGGCAGATACGCAGTATTTT.

The chain uses TRBV10-1 and TRBJ2-4, with a tentative D call TRBD1 (6 bases). The CDR3 is made up of 9 amino acids. CDR1 and CDR2 (germline): WNHNN, SYGVQD (reference sequence). Trimming took 8 bases from V and 13 from J, leaving 9 bases between them. The CDR3 is CASPGHQYF. The DNA of the CDR3 is TGCGCCAGCCCGGGACACCAGTACTTC.